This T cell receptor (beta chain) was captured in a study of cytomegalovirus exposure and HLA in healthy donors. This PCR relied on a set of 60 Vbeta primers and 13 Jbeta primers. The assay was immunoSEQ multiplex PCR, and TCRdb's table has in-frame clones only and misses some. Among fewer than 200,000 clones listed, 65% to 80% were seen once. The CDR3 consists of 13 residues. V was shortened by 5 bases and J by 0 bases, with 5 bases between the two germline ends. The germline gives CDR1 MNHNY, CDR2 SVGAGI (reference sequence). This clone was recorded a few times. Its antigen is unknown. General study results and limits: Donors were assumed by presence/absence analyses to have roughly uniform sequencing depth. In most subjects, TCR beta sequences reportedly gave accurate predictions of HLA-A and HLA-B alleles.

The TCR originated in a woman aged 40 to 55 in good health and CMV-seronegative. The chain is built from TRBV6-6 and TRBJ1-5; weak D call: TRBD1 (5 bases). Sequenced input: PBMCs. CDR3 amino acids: CASSDSSNQPQHF. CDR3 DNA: TGTGCCAGCAGTGACAGTAGCAATCAGCCCCAGCATTTT.